This T cell receptor (beta chain) stems from a study of CD8+ T cells in alopecia areata. General observations from the study: TCR sharing across patients was less clear than in mice, possibly HLA-related.

The CDR3 consists of 17 residues. J lost 6 bases, V lost 2 bases, and 9 bases had no gene match. CDR1 and CDR2 from the germline V gene are ENHRY and SYGVKD. This clone was seen many times. Its antigen is as yet unknown. RNA, once extracted, was reverse transcribed into cDNA for use as the sequencing template. The assay was immunoSEQ multiplex PCR, and TCRdb's table has in-frame clones only and misses some. The sample has some 130,000 clones, more than 40% seen once. This clonotype originated in a human donor with alopecia areata. The rearrangement links TRBV10-3 to TRBJ2-1; 11 bases agree with TRBD2. The sample consisted of CD8+ T cells sorted from blood, taken at week 0. The CDR3: CAISETKGLAGGNEQFF. The CDR3 nucleotides are TGTGCCATCAGTGAGACCAAAGGGCTAGCGGGGGGCAATGAGCAGTTCTTC.